The sequence of this TCR beta chain was determined in a study of human T cells and chemical hapten exposure. TCRdb fed the RACE reads into MiXCR, producing one record per CDR3 protein. The sample has about 40,000 distinct CDR3 sequences, roughly 10% seen once. As for time point: pre-sensitization, week 0. Treatment noted: therapeutic diphenylcyclopropenone sensitization with weekly scalp DPC. The TCR sequence derives from a man aged 25 to 40 with alopecia areata. Some clones in this sample may be carry-over from other donors' samples. The source was whole blood, collected in connection with sensitization to the hapten diphenylcyclopropenone (DPC).

CDR3 amino acids: CSVESSNTEAFF. In nucleotides, the CDR3 is TGCAGCGTTGAGTCCAGCAACACTGAAGCTTTCTTT. The V call is TRBV29-1, the J call TRBJ1-1; D not certain. CDR1 and CDR2 (germline): SQVTM, ANQGSEA. CDR3 size: 12 residues. The germline V and J ends were trimmed by 3 bases and 2 bases, with 7 bases remaining between them.